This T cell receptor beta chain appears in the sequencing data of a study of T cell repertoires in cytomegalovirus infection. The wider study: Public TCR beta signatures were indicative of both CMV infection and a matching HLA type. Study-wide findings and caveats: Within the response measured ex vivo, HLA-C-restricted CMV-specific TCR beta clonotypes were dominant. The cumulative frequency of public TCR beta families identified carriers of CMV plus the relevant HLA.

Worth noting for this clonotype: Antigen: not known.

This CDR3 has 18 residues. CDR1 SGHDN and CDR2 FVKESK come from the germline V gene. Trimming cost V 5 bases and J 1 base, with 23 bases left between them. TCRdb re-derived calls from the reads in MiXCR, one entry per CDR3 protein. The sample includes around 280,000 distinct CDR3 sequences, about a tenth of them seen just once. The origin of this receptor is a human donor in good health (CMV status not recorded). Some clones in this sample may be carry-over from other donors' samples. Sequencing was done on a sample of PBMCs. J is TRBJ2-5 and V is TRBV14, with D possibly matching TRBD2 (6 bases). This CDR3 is CASSAGTLQWESQETQYF. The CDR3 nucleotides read TGTGCCAGCAGCGCCGGGACTCTTCAGTGGGAATCCCAAGAGACCCAGTACTTC.